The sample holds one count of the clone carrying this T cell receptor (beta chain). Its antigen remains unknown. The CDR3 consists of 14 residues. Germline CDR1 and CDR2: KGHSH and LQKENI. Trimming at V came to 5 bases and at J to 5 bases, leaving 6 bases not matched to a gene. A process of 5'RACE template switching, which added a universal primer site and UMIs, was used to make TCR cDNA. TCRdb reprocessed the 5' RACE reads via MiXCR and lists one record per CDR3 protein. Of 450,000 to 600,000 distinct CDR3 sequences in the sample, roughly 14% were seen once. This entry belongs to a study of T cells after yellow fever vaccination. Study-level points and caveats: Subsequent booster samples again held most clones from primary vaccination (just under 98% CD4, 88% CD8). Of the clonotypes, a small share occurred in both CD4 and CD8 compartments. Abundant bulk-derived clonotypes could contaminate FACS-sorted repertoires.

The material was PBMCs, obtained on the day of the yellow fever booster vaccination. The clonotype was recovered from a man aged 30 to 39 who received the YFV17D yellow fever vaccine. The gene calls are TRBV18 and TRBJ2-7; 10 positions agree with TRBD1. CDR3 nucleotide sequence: TGTGCCAGCTCAGCAACGACAGGGGGCGACGAGCAGTACTTC. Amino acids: CASSATTGGDEQYF. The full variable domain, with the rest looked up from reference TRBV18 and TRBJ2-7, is NAGVMQNPRHLVRRRGQEARLRCSPMKGHSHVYWYRQLPEEGLKFMVYLQKENIIDESGMPKERFSAEFPKEGPSILRIQQVVRGDSAAYFCASSATTGGDEQYFGPGTRLTVT.